This T cell receptor (beta chain) was observed in a study of cytomegalovirus exposure and HLA in healthy donors. The PCR ran on 60 Vbeta and 13 Jbeta primers. Under the authors' procedure: An analysis performed later counted about 80 million unique TCR beta chains (approximately 11 million of them shared). Generated by immunoSEQ multiplex PCR, the TCRdb table keeps only in-frame clones and is missing some. V, J and clone size are those of that table, while D and trimming were read from the DNA. The sample shows about 110,000 clones, roughly 67% of them seen only once. Trimming left V 1 base short and J 6 bases short, with 12 bases between. The CDR3 consists of 14 residues. Germline CDR1 and CDR2: SGHTA and FQGNSA.

This sequence was found in a man in his forties in good health and CMV-seronegative. Sequenced sample: PBMCs. V is TRBV7-2 and J is TRBJ1-1; D gene unclear. The CDR3 here is CASSLGYTSAEAFF. CDR3 in DNA: TGTGCCAGCAGCTTAGGGTACACCTCCGCTGAAGCTTTCTTT.